A single sample gave rise to the 8 T cell receptor beta chains below, sequenced in a study of cytomegalovirus exposure and HLA in healthy donors. The PCR contained 60 Vbeta and 13 Jbeta primers. Sequencing was performed with immunoSEQ multiplex PCR; in TCRdb, only in-frame clones are kept and a portion is missing. The data hold roughly 130,000 clones, with 80% observed a single time. The sequencing input was PBMCs. These receptors came from a man aged 40-49 years in good health and CMV-seronegative.

This chain uses TRBV6-1 with TRBJ1-1; TRBD1 might be the D (5 bases). CDR3 length: 13 residues. Germline V gene lookup returns CDR1 MNHNS and CDR2 SASEGT. Trimming took off 4 bases at V and 1 base at J, with 7 bases between the two ends. CDR3 bases: TGTGCCAGCAGTGGAGGACAGAACACTGAAGCTTTCTTT. It translates to CASSGGQNTEAFF.

The chain links TRBV5-4 to TRBJ2-3; 10 bases align to TRBD1. V dropped 1 base and J dropped 3; count of bases not matched to a gene: 2. The CDR3 covers 15 residues. Germline CDR1 reads SGHNT; CDR2 reads YYREEE (reference sequence). CDR3 in DNA: TGTGCCAGCAGCTTGAGGACAGGGGGAACAGATACGCAGTATTTT. This sequence encodes CASSLRTGGTDTQYF.

This clone was observed a single time. This chain connects TRBV6-5 to TRBJ1-6; no reliable D call. The CDR3 has 15 amino acids. The V gene lost 0 bases and the J gene lost 7 bases, with 10 bases spanning the gap. Germline V gene data show CDR1 as MNHEY and CDR2 as SVGAGI. The CDR3 sequence is CASSYSKVGNSPLHF. CDR3 nucleotide sequence: TGTGCCAGCAGTTACTCGAAGGTCGGGAATTCACCCCTCCACTTT.

This chain connects TRBV29-1 to TRBJ2-7; 8 positions match TRBD2. This CDR3 is built from 14 residues. CDR1 is SQVTM and CDR2 is ANQGSEA in the germline V gene. J gave up 3 bases and V 4 bases, and 8 bases lay outside the gene matches. The CDR3 reads CSVAFGTSYYEQYF. Here the CDR3 DNA reads TGCAGCGTTGCGTTCGGGACTAGTTACTACGAGCAGTACTTC.

This clone was counted a single time. Other DNA variants within this sample encode the same CDR3. J is TRBJ2-2 and V is TRBV2; possible D gene TRBD2, 6 bases. Germline V lookup: CDR1 SNHLY, CDR2 FYNNEI. V lost 5 bases, J lost 4 bases, and 8 bases lay in between. This CDR3 region has 13 residues. The CDR3 protein is CASSSRGTGELFF. DNA for the CDR3: TGTGCCAGCAGTTCGCGGGGCACCGGGGAGCTGTTTTTT.

Ten or more counts support this clone. This chain connects TRBV6-6 to TRBJ1-6; D remains ambiguous. The CDR3 is 12 residues long. The germline V gene has CDR1 MNHNY and CDR2 SVGAGI (reference sequence). Between the trimmed V and J ends, which lost 5 bases and 8 bases, there was a span of 7 bases. For the CDR3, the DNA is TGTGCCAGCAGTCCCCCGTATTCACCCCTCCACTTT. It encodes CASSPPYSPLHF.

The J gene is TRBJ2-5, the V gene TRBV27; 10 nucleotides agree with TRBD2. V lost 5 bases, J lost 6 bases, and 12 bases stayed unmatched. Germline CDR1 is MNHEY and CDR2 is SMNVEV (reference sequence). This CDR3 spans 16 amino acids. CDR3 residues: CASSVGTSDGGKTQYF. CDR3 sequence (DNA): TGTGCCAGCAGTGTAGGGACTAGCGACGGAGGAAAGACCCAGTACTTC.

V usage is TRBV7-9 and J usage is TRBJ2-3, with 7 bases aligning to TRBD2. This CDR3 is 16 amino acids long. Germline loops: CDR1 SEHNR, CDR2 FQNEAQ (reference sequence). Trimming took 5 bases from V and 3 from J; bases not matched to a gene: 11. The CDR3 region has the DNA TGTGCCAGCAGCCCAGGACTAGAGGGTCTAACAGATACGCAGTATTTT. It codes for CASSPGLEGLTDTQYF.